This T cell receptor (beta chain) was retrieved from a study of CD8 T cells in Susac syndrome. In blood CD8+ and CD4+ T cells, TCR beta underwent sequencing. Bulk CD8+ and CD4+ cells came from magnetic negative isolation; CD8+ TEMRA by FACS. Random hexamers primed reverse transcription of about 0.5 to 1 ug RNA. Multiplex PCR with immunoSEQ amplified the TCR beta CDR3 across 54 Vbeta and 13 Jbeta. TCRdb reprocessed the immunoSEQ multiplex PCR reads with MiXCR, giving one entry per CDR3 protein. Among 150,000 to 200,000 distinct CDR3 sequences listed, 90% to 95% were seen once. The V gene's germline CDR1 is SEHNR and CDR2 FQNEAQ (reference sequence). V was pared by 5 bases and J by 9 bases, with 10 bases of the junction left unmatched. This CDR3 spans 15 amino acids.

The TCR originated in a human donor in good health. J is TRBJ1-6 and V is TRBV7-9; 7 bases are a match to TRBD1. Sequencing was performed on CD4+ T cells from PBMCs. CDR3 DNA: TGTGCCAGCAGCGATCCCGGGACAGTAGGTTCACCCCTCCACTTT. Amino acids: CASSDPGTVGSPLHF.